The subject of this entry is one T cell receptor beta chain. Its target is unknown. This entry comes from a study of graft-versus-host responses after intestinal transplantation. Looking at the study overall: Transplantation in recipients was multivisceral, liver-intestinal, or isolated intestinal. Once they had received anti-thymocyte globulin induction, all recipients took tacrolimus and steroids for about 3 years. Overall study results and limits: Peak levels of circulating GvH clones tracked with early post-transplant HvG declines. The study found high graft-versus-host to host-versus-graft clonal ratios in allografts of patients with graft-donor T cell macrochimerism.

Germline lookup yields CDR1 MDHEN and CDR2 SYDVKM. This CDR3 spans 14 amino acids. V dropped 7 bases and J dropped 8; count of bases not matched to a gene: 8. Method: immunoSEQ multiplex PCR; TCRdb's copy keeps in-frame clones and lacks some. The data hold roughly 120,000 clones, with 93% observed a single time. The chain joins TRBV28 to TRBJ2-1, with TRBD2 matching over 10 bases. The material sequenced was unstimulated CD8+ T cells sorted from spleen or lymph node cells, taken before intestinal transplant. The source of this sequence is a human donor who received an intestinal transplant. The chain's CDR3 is CASKLAGLHDEQFF. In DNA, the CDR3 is TGTGCCAGCAAACTAGCGGGACTACACGATGAGCAGTTCTTC.